These T cell receptor beta chains were read from a single sample in a study of T cell responses to AZD1222 COVID-19 vaccine. The data were produced by immunoSEQ multiplex PCR, yet TCRdb's version contains in-frame clones alone and is incomplete. The sample has about 100,000 clones, 88% seen once. This material consisted of peripheral blood, taken on day 0 of AZD1222 vaccination. These receptors originate from an adult in good health. CDR3s include the opening cysteine and the closing phenylalanine or tryptophan. Each record gives: D gene, V gene, J gene, clone size, CDR3 DNA, CDR3 protein. The D gene is left open where the match is weak. Not every row has a clone size; where given, it reads once, few, many or a size class.

D gene: TRBD1; V gene: TRBV5-1; J gene: TRBJ1-6; clone size: .; CDR3 DNA: TGCGCCAGCAGCTTGGCTGGACCCGGGACAGTCCTCGCATCCCTCCACTTT; CDR3 protein: CASSLAGPGTVLASLHF
D gene: .; V gene: TRBV27; J gene: TRBJ2-5; clone size: .; CDR3 DNA: TGTGCCAGCAGTCACCTCTCCATAGAGGGGCAAGAGACCCAGTACTTC; CDR3 protein: CASSHLSIEGQETQYF
D gene: .; V gene: TRBV29-1; J gene: TRBJ1-4; clone size: .; CDR3 DNA: TGCAGCGTCGCTCGGACCGTTAATGAAAAACTGTTTTTT; CDR3 protein: CSVARTVNEKLFF
D gene: .; V gene: TRBV4-1; J gene: TRBJ2-4; clone size: .; CDR3 DNA: TGCGCCAGCAGCCAAGTGGCGGGTGCGGACAAAAACATTCAGTACTTC; CDR3 protein: CASSQVAGADKNIQYF
D gene: TRBD2; V gene: TRBV7-2; J gene: TRBJ2-3; clone size: .; CDR3 DNA: TGTGCCAGCAGCTCCCCGGGACTAGAACAAAATACGCAGTATTTT; CDR3 protein: CASSSPGLEQNTQYF
D gene: .; V gene: TRBV18; J gene: TRBJ1-1; clone size: .; CDR3 DNA: TGTGCCAGCTCACCTGGTGATGGCACTGAAGCTTTCTTT; CDR3 protein: CASSPGDGTEAFF
D gene: .; V gene: TRBV5-1; J gene: TRBJ1-4; clone size: .; CDR3 DNA: TGCGCCAGCAGCCAGGCCGGAGGAGAAAAACTGTTTTTT; CDR3 protein: CASSQAGGEKLFF
D gene: .; V gene: TRBV4-1; J gene: TRBJ1-1; clone size: .; CDR3 DNA: TGCGCCAGCAGCCAAGATGCCGGGCGGCGGACTGAAGCTTTCTTT; CDR3 protein: CASSQDAGRRTEAFF
D gene: TRBD1; V gene: TRBV10-3; J gene: TRBJ1-5; clone size: .; CDR3 DNA: TGTGCCACTGGAGTGCAGGGGGACAATCAGCCCCAGCATTTT; CDR3 protein: CATGVQGDNQPQHF
D gene: .; V gene: TRBV19; J gene: TRBJ2-1; clone size: .; CDR3 DNA: TGTGACGTGGGCGACGGCAATGAGCAGTTCTTC; CDR3 protein: CDVGDGNEQFF
D gene: .; V gene: TRBV9; J gene: TRBJ1-4; clone size: once; CDR3 DNA: TGTGCCAGCAGCGCAGGCCTGATGGCTAGAGGTAATGAAAAACTGTTTTTT; CDR3 protein: CASSAGLMARGNEKLFF
D gene: .; V gene: TRBV2; J gene: TRBJ1-5; clone size: .; CDR3 DNA: TGTGCCAGCAGTCTAGGGACCTCCCTGGGTCAGCCCCAGCATTTT; CDR3 protein: CASSLGTSLGQPQHF
D gene: TRBD2; V gene: TRBV7-2; J gene: TRBJ2-7; clone size: .; CDR3 DNA: TGTGCCAGCAGCAACGGACTAGCGGGCTCCTACGAGCAGTACTTC; CDR3 protein: CASSNGLAGSYEQYF
D gene: .; V gene: TRBV5-1; J gene: TRBJ1-2; clone size: .; CDR3 DNA: TGCGCCAGCAGCCTCGCGGGAGCTAACTATGGCTACACCTTC; CDR3 protein: CASSLAGANYGYTF
D gene: .; V gene: TRBV6-1; J gene: TRBJ2-6; clone size: .; CDR3 DNA: TGTGCCAGCAGTGAAGGAGGGGGTACCGGGGCCAACGTCCTGACTTTC; CDR3 protein: CASSEGGGTGANVLTF
D gene: .; V gene: TRBV5-5; J gene: TRBJ1-5; clone size: few; CDR3 DNA: TGTGCCAGCAGCTTGGTGGATTCCAGTCAGCCCCAGCATTTT; CDR3 protein: CASSLVDSSQPQHF
D gene: .; V gene: TRBV4-3; J gene: TRBJ1-5; clone size: .; CDR3 DNA: TGCGCCAGCAGCACGGGGCAGTCCAATCAGCCCCAGCATTTT; CDR3 protein: CASSTGQSNQPQHF
D gene: .; V gene: TRBV6-2/TRBV6-3; J gene: TRBJ2-1; clone size: .; CDR3 DNA: TGTGCCAGCAGTTTTGGGACACTTCCCTACAATGAGCAGTTCTTC; CDR3 protein: CASSFGTLPYNEQFF
D gene: TRBD1; V gene: TRBV29-1; J gene: TRBJ1-2; clone size: .; CDR3 DNA: TGCAGCGTTGAAGACATTGGGGACAGCTATGGCTACACCTTC; CDR3 protein: CSVEDIGDSYGYTF
D gene: TRBD2; V gene: TRBV19; J gene: TRBJ2-3; clone size: .; CDR3 DNA: TGTGCCAGTAGTACTAGCGGAGATACGCAGTATTTT; CDR3 protein: CASSTSGDTQYF
D gene: .; V gene: TRBV7-9; J gene: TRBJ1-5; clone size: few; CDR3 DNA: TGTGCCAGCAGCTTGGGCAAATATAGCAATCAGCCCCAGCATTTT; CDR3 protein: CASSLGKYSNQPQHF
D gene: .; V gene: TRBV28; J gene: TRBJ1-3; clone size: once; CDR3 DNA: TGTGCCAGCAGCCCACCGGGGGTATTAGGAAACACCATATATTTT; CDR3 protein: CASSPPGVLGNTIYF
D gene: .; V gene: TRBV19; J gene: TRBJ2-1; clone size: few; CDR3 DNA: TGTGCCAGTAGTATAAAGATGCTCCAGGTTAATGAGCAGTTCTTC; CDR3 protein: CASSIKMLQVNEQFF
D gene: TRBD1; V gene: TRBV6-5; J gene: TRBJ2-2; clone size: .; CDR3 DNA: TGTGCCAGCAGAGGACAGGCGACCACCGGGGAGCTGTTTTTT; CDR3 protein: CASRGQATTGELFF
D gene: TRBD1; V gene: TRBV6-5; J gene: TRBJ2-3; clone size: .; CDR3 DNA: TGTGCCAGTCTCCGGGACAGGGGCGCAGATACGCAGTATTTT; CDR3 protein: CASLRDRGADTQYF
D gene: .; V gene: TRBV1; J gene: TRBJ1-5; clone size: .; CDR3 DNA: TGCACCAGCAGCCAAGCCGGAGGGACTAGCAATCAGCCCCAGCATTTT; CDR3 protein: CTSSQAGGTSNQPQHF
D gene: TRBD2; V gene: TRBV5-1; J gene: TRBJ2-5; clone size: once; CDR3 DNA: TGCGCCAGCAGCTTGGTGTTGCGGGAGGGGTTTGAGACCCAGTACTTC; CDR3 protein: CASSLVLREGFETQYF
D gene: TRBD1; V gene: TRBV27; J gene: TRBJ1-6; clone size: .; CDR3 DNA: TGTGCCAGCAGGTGGACAGGGCTGAATTCACCCCTCCACTTT; CDR3 protein: CASRWTGLNSPLHF
D gene: TRBD1; V gene: TRBV24-1; J gene: TRBJ1-1; clone size: once; CDR3 DNA: TGTGCCACCGGGACAGGGACTGAAGCTTTCTTT; CDR3 protein: CATGTGTEAFF
D gene: .; V gene: TRBV11-3; J gene: TRBJ2-7; clone size: .; CDR3 DNA: TGTGCCAGCAGTCCCGGGACATCCTACGAGCAGTACTTC; CDR3 protein: CASSPGTSYEQYF
D gene: .; V gene: TRBV11-3; J gene: TRBJ2-3; clone size: .; CDR3 DNA: TGTGCCAGCAGCTCCCCACCCGCCGCAGATACGCAGTATTTT; CDR3 protein: CASSSPPAADTQYF